This T cell receptor (beta chain) was identified in a study of shared clonotypes between healthy human individuals. The germline CDR1 and CDR2 sequences are SGHRS and YFSETQ. Trimming cost V 4 bases and J 0 bases, with 8 bases left between them. The CDR3 length is 14 residues. This clone was counted a few times. Distinct nucleotide sequences in the sample also encode this CDR3. The investigators split CD4+ cells into a CD45RA+ naive subset and a CD45RA-negative memory subset. Some clones are missing from TCRdb's copy, which holds only in-frame ones; the method was immunoSEQ multiplex PCR. The repertoire holds some 1 million clones, with about 75% as singletons.

This sequence joins TRBV5-1 and TRBJ1-3; D call uncertain. This clonotype was obtained from a man aged 18 to 29 in good health. The sequenced sample was memory CD4+ T cells sorted from blood. Subset here: CD45RA-negative fraction. CDR3 region: CASSQGSSGNTIYF. CDR3 nucleotide sequence: TGCGCCAGCAGCCAAGGGAGCTCTGGAAACACCATATATTTT.